Presented here are 24 T cell receptor beta chains from one specimen sequenced in a study of cytotoxic CD8 clonotypes in ibrutinib-treated CLL. Profiling relied on immunoSEQ multiplex PCR, and the TCRdb table lists in-frame clones only, not all of them. The repertoire holds fewer than 200,000 clones, with around 80% as singletons. The material was PBMCs, obtained after 24 months of ibrutinib treatment. The receptors were gathered from a human donor with chronic lymphocytic leukemia.

The V gene is TRBV18, the J gene TRBJ1-2; 11 nucleotides line up with TRBD1. The CDR3 loop spans 15 amino acids. J lost 4 bases, V lost 3 bases, and 4 bases had no gene match. Germline V gene data show CDR1 as KGHSH and CDR2 as LQKENI. The chain's CDR3 is CASSPDRGRTYGYTF. The CDR3 DNA reads TGTGCCAGCTCACCGGACAGGGGGCGCACCTATGGCTACACCTTC.

V and J are TRBV7-2 and TRBJ2-5, with D perhaps being TRBD1 or TRBD2 (5 bases each). The CDR3 runs 15 residues. V lost 4 bases, J lost 4 bases, and 16 bases lay in between. Germline V gives CDR1 SGHTA, CDR2 FQGNSA. The CDR3, as DNA: TGTGCCAGCAGCTCGGGTCTATCGAGGGGAGAGACCCAGTACTTC. It yields the protein CASSSGLSRGETQYF. Full variable domain (remainder filled in from reference TRBV7-2 and TRBJ2-5): GAGVSQSPSNKVTEKGKDVELRCDPISGHTALYWYRQSLGQGLEFLIYFQGNSAPDKSGLPSDRFSAERTGGSVSTLTIQRTQQEDSAVYLCASSSGLSRGETQYFGPGTRLLVL.

For the CDR3, the DNA is TGCAGCGTTTCCCCAGGCCTCAATCAGCCCCAGCATTTT. Its protein product is CSVSPGLNQPQHF. The genes are TRBV29-1 and TRBJ1-5; D gene uncertain. The V gene's germline CDR1 is SQVTM and CDR2 ANQGSEA. The CDR3 sequence is 13 residues long. Trimming removed 5 bases from V and 3 bases from J, with 11 bases in between. Combining the CDR3 with reference TRBV29-1 and TRBJ1-5 gives the whole variable domain SAVISQKPSRDICQRGTSLTIQCQVDSQVTMMFWYRQQPGQSLTLIATANQGSEATYESGFVIDKFPISRPNLTFSTLTVSNMSPEDSSIYLCSVSPGLNQPQHFGDGTRLSIL.

This clone was recorded once. The chain employs TRBV4-1 and TRBJ2-7; 11 nucleotides line up with TRBD2. CDR1 MGHRA and CDR2 YSYEKL come from the germline V gene. The V gene end was trimmed by 3 bases and the J gene end by 4 bases; junction bases not matched to a gene: 5. The CDR3 spans 15 residues. The CDR3 DNA follows: TGCGCCAGCAGCCATGACGGACTAGCGGGTTACGAGCAGTACTTC. Translated, it gives CASSHDGLAGYEQYF.

The count of this clone is one. The chain links TRBV6-6 to TRBJ2-5; 7 bases line up with TRBD2. Per germline, CDR1 MNHNY and CDR2 SVGAGI (reference sequence). This CDR3 comprises 15 residues. V dropped 2 bases and J dropped 0; count of bases not matched to a gene: 3. Here the CDR3 reads CASSYEGGYQETQYF. CDR3 DNA: TGTGCCAGCAGTTACGAGGGAGGGTACCAAGAGACCCAGTACTTC.

The chain employs TRBV9 and TRBJ2-7; D remains ambiguous. The germline gives CDR1 SGDLS, CDR2 YYNGEE. V was trimmed by 8 bases and J by 0 bases, leaving 12 bases between them. This CDR3 is built from 13 residues. CDR3 protein: CASSRLPSYEQYF. CDR3 DNA: TGTGCCAGTAGCCGACTGCCCTCCTACGAGCAGTACTTC.

This clone was picked up one time. J is TRBJ2-5 and V is TRBV7-8; D gene ambiguous. The germline CDR1 and CDR2 sequences are SGHVS and FQNEAQ. Trimming took 5 bases from V and 5 from J, leaving 12 bases between them. The CDR3 runs 13 residues. The CDR3 protein is CASSLPVGETQYF. Here the CDR3 DNA reads TGTGCCAGCAGCCTTCCCGTGGGTGAGACCCAGTACTTC. The whole variable domain, filled in from reference TRBV7-8 and TRBJ2-5, reads GAGVSQSPRYKVAKRGQDVALRCDPISGHVSLFWYQQALGQGPEFLTYFQNEAQLDKSGLPSDRFFAERPEGSVSTLKIQRTQQEDSAVYLCASSLPVGETQYFGPGTRLLVL.

This clone was seen once. The V call is TRBV5-1, the J call TRBJ2-3, with D tentatively TRBD1 or TRBD2 (5 bases each). The V end lost 4 bases, the J end lost 1 base, and 13 bases lay between the germline ends. The CDR3 totals 15 residues. Germline assignment: CDR1 SGHRS and CDR2 YFSETQ. The CDR3 is CASSPPRGGTDTQYF. The DNA for the CDR3 is TGCGCCAGCAGCCCCCCCCGGGGCGGCACAGATACGCAGTATTTT.

This rearrangement joins TRBV6-5 to TRBJ1-5, with D perhaps matching TRBD1 (5 bases). CDR1 is MNHEY, CDR2 SVGAGI, per germline. This CDR3 spans 14 amino acids. V dropped 2 bases and J dropped 4 bases, with 9 bases sitting between them. DNA for the CDR3: TGTGCCAGCAGTTACGTCGGGGCTAATCAGCCCCAGCATTTT. It yields the protein CASSYVGANQPQHF.

The CDR3 bases are TGTGCCAGTAGTATGATCACAGGGGGTCAGGAGCAGTACTTC. Translating gives CASSMITGGQEQYF. The V gene is TRBV19, the J gene TRBJ2-7; 8 bases map to TRBD1. Germline-derived CDR1 and CDR2 are LNHDA and SQIVND (reference sequence). The CDR3 has 14 residues. The ends lost 3 bases at V and 7 bases at J; junction bases unmatched: 8.

The chain is built from TRBV9 and TRBJ1-3; 7 nucleotides align to TRBD1. Germline trimming cut 4 bases from V and 4 bases from J; bases unmatched to any gene: 2. In germline, CDR1 is SGDLS, CDR2 YYNGEE. The CDR3 has 13 amino acids. The CDR3 sequence is CASSSGGGNTIYF. The CDR3 region has the DNA TGTGCCAGCAGCTCAGGGGGAGGAAACACCATATATTTT.

This clone was detected once. The chain has TRBV9 and TRBJ2-7, with D possibly TRBD2 on 6 matching bases. V dropped 2 bases and J dropped 6 bases, with 18 bases sitting between them. The CDR3 is 15 residues long. In germline, CDR1 is SGDLS, CDR2 YYNGEE. As DNA, the CDR3 is TGTGCCAGCAGCGTTGGAGGGCTCAGGAGCGGCGAGCAGTACTTC. It yields the protein CASSVGGLRSGEQYF.

The DNA for the CDR3 is TGTGCCAGCAGCTTAACGGTAACCAGTAAAGATACGCAGTATTTT. Amino acids: CASSLTVTSKDTQYF. This chain links TRBV7-9 with TRBJ2-3; D ambiguous. The ends were cut back, 2 bases at V and 5 bases at J, with 14 bases in the middle. The CDR3 contains 15 residues. CDR1 and CDR2 from the germline V gene are SEHNR and FQNEAQ (reference sequence).

This rearrangement joins TRBV18 to TRBJ1-4; D gene ambiguous. The CDR3 is 14 residues long. Germline CDR1 and CDR2: KGHSH and LQKENI. Between the trimmed V and J ends, which lost 5 bases and 0 bases, there was a span of 7 bases. The CDR3 DNA is TGTGCCAGCTCATCAAGGCCAACTAATGAAAAACTGTTTTTT. Translation: CASSSRPTNEKLFF.

The V gene is TRBV19, the J gene TRBJ1-2, with 8 bases lining up with TRBD1. The V gene's germline CDR1 is LNHDA and CDR2 SQIVND (reference sequence). V lost 4 bases, J lost 2 bases, and 6 bases stayed unmatched. The length of the CDR3 is 15 residues. CDR3 sequence: CASSKPGQENYGYTF. The CDR3 bases are TGTGCCAGTAGTAAACCGGGACAGGAGAACTATGGCTACACCTTC.

This clone has only a few counts. The chain combines TRBV9 with TRBJ2-7; D is possibly TRBD1 or TRBD2 (5 bases each). V was pared by 5 bases and J by 4 bases, with 16 bases between. The CDR3 covers 14 residues. Germline V gene lookup returns CDR1 SGDLS and CDR2 YYNGEE. Written as DNA, the CDR3 is TGTGCCAGCAGTGTTGGGGGACCTCCGTACGAGCAGTACTTC. As protein: CASSVGGPPYEQYF.

This clone was seen just once. The chain has TRBV4-3 and TRBJ2-2; 10 nucleotides align to TRBD2. The V gene's germline CDR1 is LGHNA and CDR2 YSLEER. This CDR3 spans 18 amino acids. J lost 4 bases, V lost 0 bases, and 8 bases had no gene match. CDR3 in DNA: TGCGCCAGCAGCCAAGAGGTAGCGGGAGGATTCGGCACCGGGGAGCTGTTTTTT. It codes for CASSQEVAGGFGTGELFF.

Written as DNA, the CDR3 is TGTGCCAGCAGCTTATCAGGGGGGGGTGAAGCTTTCTTT. Protein product: CASSLSGGGEAFF. This chain joins TRBV7-6 and TRBJ1-1; TRBD1 matches at 7 bases. Germline V gives CDR1 SGHVS, CDR2 FNYEAQ. V lost 2 bases and J lost 7; bases outside the gene matches: 4. The CDR3 spans 13 residues.

The gene calls are TRBV19 and TRBJ2-2; TRBD1 matches 10 bases. Germline-derived CDR1 and CDR2 are LNHDA and SQIVND (reference sequence). Trimming cost V 10 bases and J 4 bases; bases outside gene matches: 9. CDR3 length: 15 amino acids. In nucleotides, the CDR3 is TGTGCCACCAAGACAGGGGGCGCCGGCACCGGGGAGCTGTTTTTT. Amino acids: CATKTGGAGTGELFF.

The chain carries TRBV19 and TRBJ2-2; D may be TRBD2 (6 bases). Trimming shortened V by 6 bases and J by 11 bases, and 22 bases separated the two germline ends. The CDR3 has 15 residues. Per the germline V gene, CDR1 is LNHDA and CDR2 is SQIVND (reference sequence). CDR3: CASSPPNLQAGELFF. The CDR3 DNA reads TGTGCCAGTAGCCCCCCAAACCTCCAGGCGGGAGAGCTGTTTTTT.

This clone occurred a few times. This chain links TRBV15 with TRBJ1-2; TRBD1 agrees at 9 bases. Germline trimming cut 3 bases from V and 5 bases from J; bases unmatched to any gene: 10. CDR3 length equals 16 residues. Germline V gene data show CDR1 as LNHNV and CDR2 as YYDKDF (reference sequence). In nucleotides, the CDR3 is TGTGCCACCAGCAGCGGCTCATCCGGGACAGGGTATGGCTACACCTTC. It translates to CATSSGSSGTGYGYTF.

The V and J genes are TRBV5-1 and TRBJ1-5; D perhaps matches TRBD1 (6 bases). Germline V lookup: CDR1 SGHRS, CDR2 YFSETQ. V shed 6 bases and J shed 3 bases, with 16 bases lying between them. The CDR3 is made up of 15 amino acids. CDR3 region: CASTPTGSHNQPQHF. The CDR3 DNA sequence: TGCGCCAGCACCCCCACAGGGTCCCACAATCAGCCCCAGCATTTT. The full variable domain, in which reference TRBV5-1 and TRBJ1-5 provide the parts outside the CDR3, is KAGVTQTPRYLIKTRGQQVTLSCSPISGHRSVSWYQQTPGQGLQFLFEYFSETQRNKGNFPGRFSGRQFSNSRSEMNVSTLELGDSALYLCASTPTGSHNQPQHFGDGTRLSIL.

In its sample, this clone was seen once. This CDR3 reads CASSLTGDSPLHF. The CDR3 bases are TGCGCCAGCAGCCTGACGGGTGATTCACCCCTCCACTTT. V usage is TRBV4-1 and J usage is TRBJ1-6; D not resolved. V shed 4 bases and J shed 8 bases, with 9 bases lying between them. Germline V lookup: CDR1 MGHRA, CDR2 YSYEKL. This CDR3 spans 13 amino acids.

V and J are TRBV5-4 and TRBJ2-4, with 12 bases identical to TRBD1. Germline-derived CDR1 and CDR2 are SGHNT and YYREEE (reference sequence). This CDR3 is 15 amino acids long. Trimming removed 4 bases from V and 8 bases from J; junction bases left unmatched: 7. The CDR3 sequence: CASSTGQGAVDIQYF. DNA of the CDR3: TGTGCCAGCAGCACGGGACAGGGGGCGGTGGACATTCAGTACTTC.